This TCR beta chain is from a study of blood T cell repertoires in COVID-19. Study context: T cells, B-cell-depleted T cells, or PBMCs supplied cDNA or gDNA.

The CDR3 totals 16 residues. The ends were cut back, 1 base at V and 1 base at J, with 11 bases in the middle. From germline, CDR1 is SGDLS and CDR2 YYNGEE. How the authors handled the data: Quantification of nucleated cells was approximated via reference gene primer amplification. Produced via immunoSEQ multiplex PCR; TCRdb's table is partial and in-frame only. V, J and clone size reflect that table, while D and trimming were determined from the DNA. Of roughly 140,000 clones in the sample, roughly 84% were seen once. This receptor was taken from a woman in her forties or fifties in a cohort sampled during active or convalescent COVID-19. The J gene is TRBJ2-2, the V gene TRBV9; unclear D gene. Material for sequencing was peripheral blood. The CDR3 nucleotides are TGTGCCAGCAGCGTATTAACAGCCAAGAACACCGGGGAGCTGTTTTTT. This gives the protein CASSVLTAKNTGELFF.